This T cell receptor beta chain was recovered during a study of T cell clusters in autoimmune cytopenias. Points from the study as a whole: Physiological T cell clusters of healthy donors were apparently absent in primary autoimmune cytopenia patients. TRB repertoire shifts in secondary cytopenia and chronic lymphocytic leukemia mostly reflected lymphoma, not autoimmunity.

Note on this clonotype: Antigen specificity is unknown.

Per the germline V gene, CDR1 is MNHEY and CDR2 is SMNVEV (reference sequence). CDR3 size: 16 residues. TRB was amplified from about 250 ng of peripheral blood genomic DNA per sample. TRB rearrangements were amplified by touch-down multiplex PCR with mixed TRB-A/B primers. TCRdb re-analyzed the multiplex PCR reads; it lists each CDR3 protein once, without DNA. The ten most abundant clones cover approximately 3% of a sample with some 12,000 distinct CDR3 sequences. J is TRBJ1-6 and V is TRBV27. The sequence came from a human donor with an autoimmune cytopenia or autoimmune hepatitis (not recorded which). The sample comprised peripheral blood. The CDR3: CASSFVKGSYNSPLHF.